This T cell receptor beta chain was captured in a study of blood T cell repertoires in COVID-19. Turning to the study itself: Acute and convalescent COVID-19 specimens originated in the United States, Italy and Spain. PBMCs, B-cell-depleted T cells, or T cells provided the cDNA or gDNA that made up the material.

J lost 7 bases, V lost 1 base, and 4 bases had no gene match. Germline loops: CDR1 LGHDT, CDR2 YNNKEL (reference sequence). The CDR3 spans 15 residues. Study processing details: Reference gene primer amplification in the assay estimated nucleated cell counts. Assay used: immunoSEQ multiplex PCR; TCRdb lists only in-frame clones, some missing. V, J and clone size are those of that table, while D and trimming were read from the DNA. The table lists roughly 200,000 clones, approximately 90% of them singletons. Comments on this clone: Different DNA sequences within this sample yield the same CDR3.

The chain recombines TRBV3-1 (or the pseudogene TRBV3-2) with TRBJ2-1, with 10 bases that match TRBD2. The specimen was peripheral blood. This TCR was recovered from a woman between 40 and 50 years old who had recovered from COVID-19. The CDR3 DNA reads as TGTGCCAGCAGCCAAGGTAGCGGGAGGACTAATGAGCAGTTCTTC. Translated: CASSQGSGRTNEQFF.